In this sample, the clone carrying this T cell receptor (beta chain) turned up a few times. Its antigen is unidentified. V lost 2 bases, J lost 6 bases, and 23 bases lay in between. CDR1 is SGHVS and CDR2 is FQNEAQ in the germline V gene. The CDR3 runs to 18 residues. Since all of the isolated RNA was reverse transcribed, expressed TCRB transcripts were what got sequenced. Method: immunoSEQ multiplex PCR; TCRdb's copy keeps in-frame clones and lacks some. The profile shows 300,000 or so clones, 7.5% to 9% of them singletons. All of the sorted populations showed purity greater than 95%. These data originate in a study of beta chain features in type 1 diabetes. Points from the study as a whole: The study found fewer insertions and more deletions at VDJ junctions in type 1 diabetes patients.

The chain recombines TRBV7-8 with TRBJ2-1; D is uncertain. The clonotype was recovered from a woman aged 18-30 years in good health. The sequencing input was central memory CD4+ T cells from blood. CDR3 sequence reads: CASSLKARGFTSGNEQFF. The CDR3 DNA sequence: TGTGCCAGCAGCTTAAAGGCCCGCGGCTTCACCTCGGGCAATGAGCAGTTCTTC.